The entry that follows covers one TCR beta chain sequence. Samples came from patients with localized non-small cell lung adenocarcinoma. TCRdb re-called the PCR reads with MiXCR, one entry per CDR3 protein. Altogether approximately 11,000 distinct CDR3 sequences are present, approximately 53% being singletons, with the ten largest covering less than 20%. This entry belongs to a study of CD4 and CD8 cells across lung adenocarcinoma regions. This CDR3 has 16 amino acids. Germline V CDR1 and CDR2: MNHNS, SASEGT. Losses at the gene ends were 3 bases for V and 6 bases for J; bases not matched to a gene: 13.

The chain employs TRBV6-1 and TRBJ2-5, with 7 bases identical to TRBD1. This receptor was obtained from a male donor with lung adenocarcinoma. The CD4 and CD8 labels of this study may be unreliable. The specimen sequenced was CD4+ T cells from the center of a lung tumor. The CDR3, as DNA: TGTGCCAGCAGTGACCCAACAGGGGATCTGTCAAAGACCCAGTACTTC. It translates to CASSDPTGDLSKTQYF.